A single sample gave rise to the 29 T cell receptor beta chains below, sequenced in a study of blood T cell repertoires in COVID-19. Using immunoSEQ multiplex PCR, the repertoire was profiled, and TCRdb retains in-frame clones only, with some absent. The table includes 200,000 to 300,000 clones, roughly 91% detected once. Sequences were obtained from PBMCs or T cells enriched from blood (not recorded which). Receptors originate from a woman aged 25 to 39 who had recovered from COVID-19.

J is TRBJ1-4 and V is TRBV28, with TRBD1 identical over 9 bases. The germline V gene has CDR1 MDHEN and CDR2 SYDVKM. V was clipped by 5 bases and J by 8 bases; unmatched bases: 12. This CDR3 contains 16 residues. The CDR3 DNA sequence: TGTGCCAGCAGTGCCGCCGCGACAGGGGGTGACGAAAAACTGTTTTTT. Translation: CASSAAATGGDEKLFF.

The CDR3 nucleotides are TGTGCCAGCAGCCAAGCTCGGGAAGGGACCCAGTACTTC. Its translation is CASSQAREGTQYF. This chain connects TRBV3-1 (or the pseudogene TRBV3-2) to TRBJ2-5, with D perhaps matching TRBD2 (5 bases). Germline V gene lookup returns CDR1 LGHDT and CDR2 YNNKEL (reference sequence). The CDR3 length is 13 residues. Trimming left V 1 base short and J 7 bases short, with 10 bases between.

This rearrangement joins TRBV9 to TRBJ2-2; no clear D. This CDR3 spans 16 amino acids. The germline V and J ends were trimmed by 0 bases and 0 bases, with 9 bases remaining between them. Germline CDR1 reads SGDLS; CDR2 reads YYNGEE. In DNA, the CDR3 is TGTGCCAGCAGCGTAGCGCAGGCCGCGAACACCGGGGAGCTGTTTTTT. Translation gives CASSVAQAANTGELFF.

V usage is TRBV29-1 and J usage is TRBJ2-1; 7 bases map to TRBD2. The J segment lost 4 bases and the V segment lost 5 bases, leaving 8 bases of the junction unmatched. Per the germline V gene, CDR1 is SQVTM and CDR2 is ANQGSEA. This CDR3 contains 14 residues. CDR3 in DNA: TGCAGCGTTCGATCGGGAGGAGGGTACAATGAGCAGTTCTTC. Protein product: CSVRSGGGYNEQFF.

This chain connects TRBV7-2 to TRBJ2-7, with D maybe TRBD1 (6 bases). CDR1 and CDR2 (germline): SGHTA, FQGNSA. V lost 8 bases and J lost 0, with 14 bases in between. This CDR3 contains 14 residues. CDR3 region: CASQGMLSSYEQYF. The CDR3 DNA reads as TGTGCCAGCCAGGGGATGTTGAGCTCCTACGAGCAGTACTTC.

A word on this clone: A read error may account for a junction end that differs from germline. This chain connects TRBV7-8 to TRBJ2-7; 10 nucleotides align to TRBD2. The germline V gene encodes CDR1 SGHVS and CDR2 FQNEAQ. The CDR3 has 13 residues. CDR3 loop: CASSLAGVYEQYF. As DNA, the CDR3 is TGTGCCAGCAGCCTAGCGGGAGTCTACGAGCAGTACTTC. Variable domain in full (rest from reference TRBV7-8 and TRBJ2-7): GAGVSQSPRYKVAKRGQDVALRCDPISGHVSLFWYQQALGQGPEFLTYFQNEAQLDKSGLPSDRFFAERPEGSVSTLKIQRTQQEDSAVYLCASSLAGVYEQYFGPGTRLTVT.

The sample holds a few counts of this clone. V is TRBV4-1 and J is TRBJ2-1; perhaps TRBD1 as D (6 bases). V lost 4 bases and J lost 6, with 13 bases in between. CDR1 is MGHRA and CDR2 is YSYEKL in the germline V gene. The length of the CDR3 is 14 residues. The CDR3, as DNA: TGCGCCAGCAGCCCATCACAACAGGGCAATGAGCAGTTCTTC. Residues: CASSPSQQGNEQFF.

Details on this clone: This sequence may be a read error, since a much larger clone differs from it by one base. The CDR3, as DNA: TGTGCCAGCAGCTTAGACAGGAACACTGAAGCTTTCTTT. Translating it yields CASSLDRNTEAFF. This sequence joins TRBV7-8 and TRBJ1-1; D uncertain. Germline lookup yields CDR1 SGHVS and CDR2 FQNEAQ. V was clipped by 1 base and J by 1 base, with 4 bases between them. The CDR3 runs 13 residues.

The chain has TRBV19 and TRBJ2-7, with D possibly matching TRBD2 (6 bases). CDR1 LNHDA and CDR2 SQIVND come from the germline V gene (reference sequence). V was trimmed by 2 bases and J by 3 bases, leaving 14 bases between them. The CDR3 is 15 amino acids. The CDR3 nucleotides read TGTGCCAGTAGTATAAACATCCGGGGAGGCTACGAGCAGTACTTC. Translation gives CASSINIRGGYEQYF.

The chain uses TRBV6-6 and TRBJ1-2; D is ambiguous. Germline loops: CDR1 MNHNY, CDR2 SVGAGI (reference sequence). The CDR3 extends over 13 amino acids. Trimming took off 11 bases at V and 4 bases at J, with 17 bases between the two ends. The CDR3 loop reads CASLAGNGYGYTF. The CDR3 region has the DNA TGTGCCTCCCTGGCGGGGAACGGCTATGGCTACACCTTC.

V usage is TRBV7-8 and J usage is TRBJ2-1, with 14 bases identical to TRBD2. The germline gives CDR1 SGHVS, CDR2 FQNEAQ. The CDR3 spans 18 residues. Trimming took 3 bases from V and 0 from J; bases not matched to a gene: 4. CDR3 loop: CASSFGTSGSASYNEQFF. CDR3 coding DNA: TGTGCCAGCAGCTTCGGGACTAGCGGGAGTGCCTCCTACAATGAGCAGTTCTTC.

The rearrangement links TRBV28 to TRBJ1-5; D is perhaps TRBD1 (5 bases). Trimming took off 5 bases at V and 7 bases at J, with 18 bases between the two ends. The germline V gene encodes CDR1 MDHEN and CDR2 SYDVKM. This CDR3 has 15 residues. The CDR3 sequence: CASSADSIVWQPQHF. The CDR3 bases are TGTGCCAGCAGTGCAGACAGTATAGTGTGGCAGCCCCAGCATTTT.

The chain joins TRBV24-1 to TRBJ2-7, with a tentative D call TRBD1 (6 bases). The CDR3 is made up of 14 amino acids. The V gene lost 7 bases and the J gene lost 2 bases, with 14 bases spanning the gap. Germline CDR1 is KGHDR and CDR2 is SFDVKD. The CDR3 nucleotides are TGTGCCACCAGCCGGGACAATCCTCCCTACGAGCAGTACTTC. It encodes CATSRDNPPYEQYF.

The chain has TRBV5-4 and TRBJ2-2; 10 bases align to TRBD2. This CDR3 is built from 16 residues. CDR1 is SGHNT and CDR2 is YYREEE in the germline V gene (reference sequence). The V and J ends lost 4 bases and 6 bases, in that order; junction bases with no gene match: 9. This chain's CDR3 is CASSPRTSGGPGELFF. Written as DNA, the CDR3 is TGTGCCAGCAGCCCCCGGACTAGCGGCGGACCCGGGGAGCTGTTTTTT.

The chain combines TRBV4-2 with TRBJ1-1; D remains unclear. V dropped 1 base and J dropped 3 bases, with 15 bases sitting between them. The CDR3 is 16 amino acids. Germline V gene data show CDR1 as LGHNA and CDR2 as YNFKEQ. The CDR3, as DNA: TGTGCCAGCAGCCAAGCGGGCGGGAAAGGTCACACTGAAGCTTTCTTT. This translates into CASSQAGGKGHTEAFF.

The J gene is TRBJ2-1, the V gene TRBV6-1; a possible D gene is TRBD2 (5 bases). Germline assignment: CDR1 MNHNS and CDR2 SASEGT. Trimming stripped 4 bases from V and 5 bases from J, with 18 bases between. This CDR3 contains 16 residues. The CDR3 nucleotides read TGTGCCAGCAGTGCCCTTGGGCGTAATAGCGACAATGAGCAGTTCTTC. Its protein is CASSALGRNSDNEQFF.

J is TRBJ1-1 and V is TRBV9, with no clear D. With 5 bases removed from V and 3 bases from J, the gap between germline ends came to 11 bases. Per the germline V gene, CDR1 is SGDLS and CDR2 is YYNGEE. This CDR3 is 13 amino acids long. The CDR3 reads CASRQAEYTEAFF. The CDR3 region has the DNA TGTGCCAGCAGGCAGGCCGAGTACACTGAAGCTTTCTTT.

This clone showed up just a few times. The chain employs TRBV28 and TRBJ1-5; D is unclear. Germline-derived CDR1 and CDR2 are MDHEN and SYDVKM. CDR3 length equals 14 residues. The V gene lost 7 bases and the J gene lost 9 bases, with 19 bases spanning the gap. The DNA of the CDR3 is TGTGCCAGCACATTAGGTCAGGTTTTACGGCCCCAGCATTTT. This gives the protein CASTLGQVLRPQHF.

The chain has TRBV28 and TRBJ2-1, with 10 bases aligning to TRBD2. The CDR3 spans 18 residues. V shed 6 bases, J shed 0 bases, and the junction held 11 bases outside the gene matches. Looked up from germline, CDR1 is MDHEN and CDR2 is SYDVKM. The CDR3 loop is CASRHLPSGRSSYNEQFF. In nucleotides, the CDR3 is TGTGCCAGCAGACACCTTCCTAGCGGGAGAAGCTCCTACAATGAGCAGTTCTTC.

The J gene is TRBJ1-1, the V gene TRBV5-6, with 8 nucleotides matching TRBD1. J was trimmed by 1 base and V by 4 bases; bases with no gene match: 9. From germline, CDR1 is SGHDT and CDR2 YYEEEE. The CDR3 sequence is 16 residues long. In DNA, the CDR3 is TGTGCCAGCAGCCGTTGGGCAGGGACAGGGAACACTGAAGCTTTCTTT. This gives the protein CASSRWAGTGNTEAFF.

This chain connects TRBV27 to TRBJ2-5; 7 nucleotides line up with TRBD2. Germline loops: CDR1 MNHEY, CDR2 SMNVEV (reference sequence). The V and J ends lost 1 base and 4 bases, in that order; junction bases with no gene match: 0. The CDR3 loop spans 13 amino acids. CDR3 nucleotides: TGTGCCAGCAGTTTATGGGGGGGAGAGACCCAGTACTTC. Its translation: CASSLWGGETQYF.

This chain joins TRBV4-3 and TRBJ2-7; TRBD1 agrees at 11 bases. The J segment lost 0 bases and the V segment lost 1 base, leaving 11 bases of the junction unmatched. This CDR3 comprises 19 residues. CDR1 LGHNA and CDR2 YSLEER come from the germline V gene. The CDR3 bases are TGCGCCAGCAGCCAAGGTCTAGGGACAGGGGGAGGATTCTCCTACGAGCAGTACTTC. Protein: CASSQGLGTGGGFSYEQYF.

The gene calls are TRBV5-1 and TRBJ1-1; 7 bases line up with TRBD1. This CDR3 is 16 amino acids long. Germline CDR1 reads SGHRS; CDR2 reads YFSETQ. The trim removed 4 bases at V and 0 bases at J, leaving 9 bases unmatched. The CDR3 reads CASSQTGHAMNTEAFF. The CDR3 DNA reads as TGCGCCAGCAGCCAGACAGGGCACGCAATGAACACTGAAGCTTTCTTT.

The rearrangement uses TRBV27 and TRBJ1-3; 10 bases align to TRBD1. V was pared by 0 bases and J by 3 bases, with 5 bases of the junction left unmatched. This CDR3 contains 17 residues. Germline loops: CDR1 MNHEY, CDR2 SMNVEV (reference sequence). CDR3 residues: CASSLSGQGLVGNTIYF. CDR3 coding DNA: TGTGCCAGCAGTTTATCGGGACAGGGGTTGGTTGGAAACACCATATATTTT.

The chain combines TRBV5-1 with TRBJ2-1; possible D gene TRBD2, 6 bases. Looked up from germline, CDR1 is SGHRS and CDR2 is YFSETQ. V was trimmed by 0 bases and J by 10 bases, leaving 14 bases between them. The length of the CDR3 is 14 residues. The CDR3 sequence: CASSLENGGNEQFF. The CDR3 DNA sequence: TGCGCCAGCAGCTTGGAAAATGGCGGGAACGAGCAGTTCTTC.

The sample holds one count of this clone. This rearrangement joins TRBV28 to TRBJ1-5, with D maybe TRBD1 (6 bases). CDR1 and CDR2 (germline): MDHEN, SYDVKM. This CDR3 region has 18 residues. Deletions cut 2 bases from V and 2 bases from J, with 19 bases between. For the CDR3, the DNA is TGTGCCAGCAGTTTACCCGATGACTACAGGGTTGGCAATCAGCCCCAGCATTTT. This translates into CASSLPDDYRVGNQPQHF.

The chain recombines TRBV15 with TRBJ2-3; TRBD2 agrees at 12 bases. CDR1 LNHNV and CDR2 YYDKDF come from the germline V gene (reference sequence). The CDR3 sequence is 18 residues long. The ends lost 3 bases at V and 2 bases at J; junction bases unmatched: 9. CDR3 amino acids: CATSRERTSGINTDTQYF. In DNA form, the CDR3 reads TGTGCCACCAGCAGGGAAAGGACTAGCGGGATAAACACAGATACGCAGTATTTT. The entire variable domain, with the rest obtained from reference TRBV15 and TRBJ2-3, is as follows: DAMVIQNPRYQVTQFGKPVTLSCSQTLNHNVMYWYQQKSSQAPKLLFHYYDKDFNNEADTPDNFQSRRPNTSFCFLDIRSPGLGDTAMYLCATSRERTSGINTDTQYFGPGTRLTVL.

The chain has TRBV30 and TRBJ1-2, with D uncertain. Germline assignment: CDR1 GTSNPN and CDR2 SVGIG (reference sequence). The germline V and J ends were trimmed by 0 bases and 4 bases, with 12 bases remaining between them. The CDR3 runs 14 residues. The CDR3 is CAWSVLGRAYGYTF. CDR3 nucleotide sequence: TGTGCCTGGAGTGTACTAGGTAGAGCCTATGGCTACACCTTC.

This rearrangement joins TRBV30 to TRBJ1-2, with D possibly TRBD1 on 6 matching bases. V lost 5 bases, J lost 4 bases, and 20 bases lay in between. The CDR3 is 15 amino acids. From germline, CDR1 is GTSNPN and CDR2 SVGIG (reference sequence). CDR3 sequence: CAWYRISTGIYGYTF. The DNA of the CDR3 is TGTGCCTGGTACAGAATCAGCACAGGGATCTATGGCTACACCTTC.